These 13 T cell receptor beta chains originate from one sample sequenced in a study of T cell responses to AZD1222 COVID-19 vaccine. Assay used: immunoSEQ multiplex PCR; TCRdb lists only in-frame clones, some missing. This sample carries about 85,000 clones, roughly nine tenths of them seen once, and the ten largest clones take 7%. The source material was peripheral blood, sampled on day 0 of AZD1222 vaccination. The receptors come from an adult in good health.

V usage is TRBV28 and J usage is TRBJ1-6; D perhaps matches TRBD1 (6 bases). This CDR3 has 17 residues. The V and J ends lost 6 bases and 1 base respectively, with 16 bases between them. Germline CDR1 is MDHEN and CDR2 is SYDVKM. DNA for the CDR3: TGTGCCAGCAGAACCCCAAAGACAGGATCCTATAATTCACCCCTCCACTTT. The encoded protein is CASRTPKTGSYNSPLHF.

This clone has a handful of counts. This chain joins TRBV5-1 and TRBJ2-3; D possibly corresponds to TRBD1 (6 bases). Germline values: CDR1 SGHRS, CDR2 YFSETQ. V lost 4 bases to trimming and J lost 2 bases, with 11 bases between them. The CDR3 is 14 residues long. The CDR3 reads CASSPGQSTDTQYF. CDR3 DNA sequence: TGCGCCAGCAGCCCAGGACAGTCCACAGATACGCAGTATTTT.

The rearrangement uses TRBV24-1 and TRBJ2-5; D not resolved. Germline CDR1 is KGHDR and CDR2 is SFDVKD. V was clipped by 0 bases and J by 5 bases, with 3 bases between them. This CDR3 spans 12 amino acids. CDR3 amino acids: CATSDLSETQYF. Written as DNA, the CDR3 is TGTGCCACCAGTGATTTGTCGGAGACCCAGTACTTC.

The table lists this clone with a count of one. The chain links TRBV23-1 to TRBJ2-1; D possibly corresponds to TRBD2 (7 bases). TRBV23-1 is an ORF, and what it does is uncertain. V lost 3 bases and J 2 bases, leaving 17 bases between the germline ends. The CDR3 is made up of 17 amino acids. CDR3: CASSQTPGGLPYNEQFF. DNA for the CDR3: TGCGCCAGCAGTCAGACCCCCGGGGGGCTACCCTACAATGAGCAGTTCTTC.

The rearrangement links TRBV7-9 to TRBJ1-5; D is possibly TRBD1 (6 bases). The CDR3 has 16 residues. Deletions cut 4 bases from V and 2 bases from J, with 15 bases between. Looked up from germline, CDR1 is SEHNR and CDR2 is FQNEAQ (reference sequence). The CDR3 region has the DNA TGTGCCAGCAGCTCCACAGGGTCCGTCGGCAATCAGCCCCAGCATTTT. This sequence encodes CASSSTGSVGNQPQHF.

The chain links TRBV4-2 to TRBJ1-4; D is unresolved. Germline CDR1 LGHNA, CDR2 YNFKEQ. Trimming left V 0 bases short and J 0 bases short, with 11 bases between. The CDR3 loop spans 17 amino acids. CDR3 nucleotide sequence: TGTGCCAGCAGCCAAGATCTACACGCCTCAACTAATGAAAAACTGTTTTTT. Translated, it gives CASSQDLHASTNEKLFF.

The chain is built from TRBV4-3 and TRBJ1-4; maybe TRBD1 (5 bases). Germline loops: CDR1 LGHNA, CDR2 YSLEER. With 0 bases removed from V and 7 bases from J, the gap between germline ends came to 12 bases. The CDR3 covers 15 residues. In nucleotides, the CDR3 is TGCGCCAGCAGCCAAGATTACGGGACGAGTGAAAAACTGTTTTTT. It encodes CASSQDYGTSEKLFF.

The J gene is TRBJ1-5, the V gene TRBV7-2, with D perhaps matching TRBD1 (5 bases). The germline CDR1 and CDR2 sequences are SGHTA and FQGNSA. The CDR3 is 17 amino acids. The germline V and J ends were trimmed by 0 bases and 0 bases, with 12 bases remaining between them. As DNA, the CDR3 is TGTGCCAGCAGCTTAGCGGCGACAGATTATAGCAATCAGCCCCAGCATTTT. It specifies CASSLAATDYSNQPQHF.

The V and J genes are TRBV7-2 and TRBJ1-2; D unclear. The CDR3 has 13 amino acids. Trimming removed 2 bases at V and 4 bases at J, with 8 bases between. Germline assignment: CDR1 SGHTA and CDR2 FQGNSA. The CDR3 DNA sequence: TGTGCCAGCAGCTTAATTGAGGGCTATGGCTACACCTTC. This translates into CASSLIEGYGYTF.

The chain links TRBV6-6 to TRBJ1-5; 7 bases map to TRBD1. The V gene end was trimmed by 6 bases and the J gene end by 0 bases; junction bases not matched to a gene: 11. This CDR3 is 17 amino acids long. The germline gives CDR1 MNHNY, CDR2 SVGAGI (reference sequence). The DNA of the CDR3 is TGTGCCAGCAGCCGAACAGGGGCTACCTATAGCAATCAGCCCCAGCATTTT. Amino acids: CASSRTGATYSNQPQHF.

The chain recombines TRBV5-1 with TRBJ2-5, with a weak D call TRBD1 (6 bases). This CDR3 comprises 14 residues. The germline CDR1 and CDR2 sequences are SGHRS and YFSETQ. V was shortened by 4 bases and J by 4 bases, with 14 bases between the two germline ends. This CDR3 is CASSLNGGGETQYF. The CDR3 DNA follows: TGCGCCAGCAGCCTGAATGGGGGCGGAGAGACCCAGTACTTC.

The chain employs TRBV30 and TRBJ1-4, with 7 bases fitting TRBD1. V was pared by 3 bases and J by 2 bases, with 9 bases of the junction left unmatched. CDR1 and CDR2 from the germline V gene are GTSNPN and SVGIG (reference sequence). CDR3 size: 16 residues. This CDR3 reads CAWRSSSGGTNEKLFF. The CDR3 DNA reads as TGTGCCTGGAGATCCTCCTCAGGGGGTACTAATGAAAAACTGTTTTTT.

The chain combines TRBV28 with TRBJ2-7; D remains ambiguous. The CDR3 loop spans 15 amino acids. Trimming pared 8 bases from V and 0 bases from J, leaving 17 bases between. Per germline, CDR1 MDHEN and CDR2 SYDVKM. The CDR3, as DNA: TGTGCCAGCCTACCACCCGGCAGGAGCTCCTACGAGCAGTACTTC. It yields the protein CASLPPGRSSYEQYF.